The 27 T cell receptor beta chains reported below all come from one sample, sequenced in a study of blood T cell repertoires in COVID-19 (dated by TCRdb to 2020 to 2022). Libraries were constructed by the immunoSEQ multiplex PCR assay. TCRdb obtained this table from immuneACCESS and retained in-frame rearrangements with V and J assigned. These tables miss some clones; where compared with another copy, unresolved V genes account for less than half of the shortfall, and the remainder is unexplained. The table for this sample lists 160,000 or so clones; 84% of them were counted only once. Of the sample, around 15% falls within the top ten clones. The sample consisted of PBMCs or T cells enriched from blood (not recorded which). The receptors derive from a man in his fifties who had recovered from COVID-19.

The chain recombines TRBV5-1 with TRBJ2-3, with a tentative D call TRBD1 (6 bases). The CDR3 covers 15 residues. Trimming took off 4 bases at V and 1 base at J, with 13 bases between the two ends. Germline V gene sequence: CDR1 SGHRS, CDR2 YFSETQ. The CDR3 DNA sequence: TGCGCCAGCAGCCAACAGGGCCCTGGCACAGATACGCAGTATTTT. It codes for CASSQQGPGTDTQYF.

This chain joins TRBV25-1 and TRBJ1-1, with unresolved D. This CDR3 has 13 amino acids. Trimming removed 3 bases from V and 1 base from J, with 6 bases in between. The germline V gene encodes CDR1 MGHDK and CDR2 SYGVNS. The CDR3 protein is CASSELANTEAFF. The CDR3 DNA reads TGTGCCAGCAGTGAGTTGGCGAACACTGAAGCTTTCTTT.

The V and J genes are TRBV2 and TRBJ2-2; 14 bases map to TRBD2. V lost 4 bases, J lost 8 bases, and 12 bases stayed unmatched. The CDR3 consists of 18 residues. Germline loops: CDR1 SNHLY, CDR2 FYNNEI. This chain's CDR3 is CASSGGWTSGGKLGELFF. For the CDR3, the DNA is TGTGCCAGCAGTGGAGGTTGGACTAGCGGGGGGAAACTGGGGGAGCTGTTTTTT.

The chain carries TRBV7-6 and TRBJ1-1; TRBD1 aligns across 8 bases. The CDR3 loop spans 16 amino acids. Germline-derived CDR1 and CDR2 are SGHVS and FNYEAQ. The J segment lost 7 bases and the V segment lost 3 bases, leaving 13 bases of the junction unmatched. The CDR3 is CASSFATGVIGSEAFF. The CDR3 nucleotides read TGTGCCAGCAGCTTCGCGACAGGGGTAATTGGAAGTGAAGCTTTCTTT.

V and J are TRBV7-9 and TRBJ2-7; TRBD2 agrees at 16 bases. The germline V gene has CDR1 SEHNR and CDR2 FQNEAQ (reference sequence). CDR3 size: 19 residues. J was trimmed by 0 bases and V by 1 base; bases with no gene match: 6. The DNA for the CDR3 is TGTGCCAGCAGCTTAGTCTTGGGGACTAGCGGGGGGGCCTCCTACGAGCAGTACTTC. Translating it yields CASSLVLGTSGGASYEQYF.

This clone was seen a few times. This rearrangement joins TRBV6-4 to TRBJ2-1; possibly TRBD2 for D (7 bases). From germline, CDR1 is MRHNA and CDR2 SNTAGT. The CDR3 loop spans 16 amino acids. V was trimmed by 0 bases and J by 10 bases, leaving 19 bases between them. The CDR3 is CASSDSGGGASGEQFF. In DNA, the CDR3 is TGTGCCAGCAGTGACTCGGGAGGGGGGGCCTCGGGAGAGCAGTTCTTC.

The J gene is TRBJ1-3, the V gene TRBV19, with D tentatively TRBD1 (6 bases). Germline V gene sequence: CDR1 LNHDA, CDR2 SQIVND (reference sequence). CDR3 length: 14 amino acids. V was trimmed by 0 bases and J by 3 bases, leaving 6 bases between them. The CDR3 reads CASSIEQGGNTIYF. DNA for the CDR3: TGTGCCAGTAGTATAGAACAGGGTGGAAACACCATATATTTT.

This clone was found a few times. The J gene is TRBJ1-4, the V gene TRBV11-2, with 7 nucleotides matching TRBD1. The germline V gene encodes CDR1 SGHAT and CDR2 FQNNGV. This CDR3 is built from 15 residues. Losses at the gene ends were 5 bases for V and 6 bases for J; bases not matched to a gene: 9. CDR3 region: CASSVRQGVHEKLFF. CDR3 bases: TGTGCCAGCAGCGTTAGACAGGGTGTTCATGAAAAACTGTTTTTT. Combining the CDR3 with reference TRBV11-2 and TRBJ1-4 gives the whole variable domain EAGVAQSPRYKIIEKRQSVAFWCNPISGHATLYWYQQILGQGPKLLIQFQNNGVVDDSQLPKDRFSAERLKGVDSTLKIQPAKLEDSAVYLCASSVRQGVHEKLFFGSGTQLSVL.

This chain connects TRBV7-9 to TRBJ2-3; 7 nucleotides agree with TRBD2. Germline V gene data show CDR1 as SEHNR and CDR2 as FQNEAQ (reference sequence). V gave up 2 bases and J gave up 0 bases; unmatched junction bases: 2. The CDR3 length is 15 residues. CDR3 in DNA: TGTGCCAGCAGCTTACTAGCGGCTAGCACAGATACGCAGTATTTT. Protein sequence: CASSLLAASTDTQYF.

This sequence joins TRBV5-1 and TRBJ2-5; no reliable D call. V shed 0 bases and J shed 7 bases, with 22 bases lying between them. The germline V gene encodes CDR1 SGHRS and CDR2 YFSETQ. The length of the CDR3 is 17 residues. The DNA of the CDR3 is TGCGCCAGCAGCTTGGACCTACCAGCCTCTAGTTGGGTGACCCAGTACTTC. Amino acids: CASSLDLPASSWVTQYF.

The rearrangement joins TRBV19 to TRBJ1-2, with D perhaps TRBD1 (6 bases). V was shortened by 4 bases and J by 4 bases, with 10 bases between the two germline ends. The CDR3 extends over 13 amino acids. The germline CDR1 and CDR2 sequences are LNHDA and SQIVND (reference sequence). This CDR3 reads CASSNDRSYGYTF. CDR3 in DNA: TGTGCCAGTAGTAATGACAGGAGCTATGGCTACACCTTC.

The J gene is TRBJ2-7, the V gene TRBV6-6, with D possibly TRBD1 on 6 matching bases. Germline CDR1 and CDR2: MNHNY and SVGAGI (reference sequence). The CDR3 totals 14 residues. With 0 bases removed from V and 4 bases from J, the gap between germline ends came to 10 bases. Here the CDR3 DNA reads TGTGCCAGCAGTTACTCGGCCAGGGGTTACGAGCAGTACTTC. Residues: CASSYSARGYEQYF.

This chain links TRBV5-4 with TRBJ1-1; 9 bases map to TRBD1. With V trimmed by 6 bases and J by 4 bases, 10 bases remained unmatched. Germline-derived CDR1 and CDR2 are SGHNT and YYREEE (reference sequence). The CDR3 runs to 15 residues. CDR3: CASTYSGTGPTEAFF. DNA for the CDR3: TGTGCCAGCACCTACTCGGGGACAGGGCCCACTGAAGCTTTCTTT.

The V and J genes are TRBV10-2 and TRBJ2-1, with a weak D call TRBD1 (5 bases). From germline, CDR1 is WSHSY and CDR2 SAAADI. V was shortened by 0 bases and J by 4 bases, with 13 bases between the two germline ends. The CDR3 runs 16 residues. CDR3 loop: CASSESQGSSYNEQFF. The CDR3 DNA sequence: TGCGCCAGCAGTGAGTCGCAGGGTTCATCGTACAATGAGCAGTTCTTC.

The rearrangement joins TRBV7-8 to TRBJ1-5; D remains ambiguous. The CDR3 is 17 residues long. CDR1 is SGHVS, CDR2 FQNEAQ, per germline. V was pared by 2 bases and J by 0 bases, with 14 bases between. Written as DNA, the CDR3 is TGTGCCAGCAGCTTAATGGCGGCAGCCAATAGCAATCAGCCCCAGCATTTT. It yields the protein CASSLMAAANSNQPQHF.

This clone turned up a few times. The rearrangement uses TRBV5-1 and TRBJ1-5; 9 bases are a match to TRBD1. After removal of 2 bases from V and 9 bases from J, the junction contained 3 bases not matched to a gene. CDR1 and CDR2 (germline): SGHRS, YFSETQ. The CDR3 loop spans 13 amino acids. CDR3 region: CASSFGTGRPQHF. The CDR3, as DNA: TGCGCCAGCAGCTTCGGGACAGGGCGGCCCCAGCATTTT.

V gene TRBV10-2 combines with J gene TRBJ1-5; D gene ambiguous. V was trimmed by 8 bases and J by 2 bases, leaving 16 bases between them. Germline CDR1 is WSHSY and CDR2 is SAAADI. The CDR3 is 15 amino acids. Here the CDR3 DNA reads TGCGCCAGCGGCAGGACTGGGCTCGGCAATCAGCCCCAGCATTTT. Translating it yields CASGRTGLGNQPQHF.

This clone occurred many times. The chain recombines TRBV7-9 with TRBJ2-3; 11 positions agree with TRBD2. The CDR3 runs 14 residues. V was pared by 11 bases and J by 4 bases, with 8 bases of the junction left unmatched. Germline lookup yields CDR1 SEHNR and CDR2 FQNEAQ (reference sequence). The CDR3 bases are TGTGCCTTCCCTCTAGCGGGGGGTTCAGATACGCAGTATTTT. It translates to CAFPLAGGSDTQYF.

The V gene is TRBV14, the J gene TRBJ2-7, with 8 bases identical to TRBD1. V was pared by 2 bases and J by 2 bases, with 2 bases of the junction left unmatched. Per germline, CDR1 SGHDN and CDR2 FVKESK. The CDR3 sequence is 14 residues long. The CDR3 reads CASSQRQGPYEQYF. The CDR3 region has the DNA TGTGCCAGCAGCCAAAGACAGGGGCCCTACGAGCAGTACTTC.

This clone was seen repeatedly, ten times or more. The chain carries TRBV9 and TRBJ1-4; 8 bases fit TRBD1. V dropped 2 bases and J dropped 7; count of bases not matched to a gene: 7. CDR1 SGDLS and CDR2 YYNGEE come from the germline V gene. The CDR3 totals 15 residues. The CDR3 sequence: CASSVGQGLIEKLFF. The CDR3 DNA follows: TGTGCCAGCAGCGTTGGACAGGGATTGATTGAAAAACTGTTTTTT.

This clone has a single count. The chain combines TRBV3-1 (or the pseudogene TRBV3-2) with TRBJ1-6; TRBD1 agrees at 7 bases. V was pared by 4 bases and J by 8 bases, with 14 bases of the junction left unmatched. The length of the CDR3 is 17 residues. Germline V gene data show CDR1 as LGHDT and CDR2 as YNNKEL (reference sequence). This CDR3 is CASSRDPPGGFDSPLHF. For the CDR3, the DNA is TGTGCCAGCAGCCGAGACCCGCCAGGGGGTTTCGATTCACCCCTCCACTTT.

The rearrangement uses TRBV18 and TRBJ1-1; 10 bases line up with TRBD1. The CDR3 spans 15 residues. Germline CDR1 KGHSH, CDR2 LQKENI. The ends lost 5 bases at V and 3 bases at J; junction bases unmatched: 6. CDR3: CASSERQGADTEAFF. The CDR3 DNA follows: TGTGCCAGCTCAGAGAGACAGGGGGCAGACACTGAAGCTTTCTTT.

The rearrangement joins TRBV7-9 to TRBJ1-3; D is unresolved. The CDR3 loop spans 15 amino acids. CDR1 and CDR2 (germline): SEHNR, FQNEAQ (reference sequence). V dropped 1 base and J dropped 0 bases, with 7 bases sitting between them. The CDR3: CASSLVADSGNTIYF. For the CDR3, the DNA is TGTGCCAGCAGCTTAGTAGCAGACTCTGGAAACACCATATATTTT.

The V call is TRBV11-2, the J call TRBJ2-7; D remains ambiguous. This CDR3 contains 11 residues. Trimming took off 1 base at V and 7 bases at J, with 5 bases between the two ends. Germline-derived CDR1 and CDR2 are SGHAT and FQNNGV. Written as DNA, the CDR3 is TGTGCCAGCAGCTTAGCTCTAGAGCAGTACTTC. It codes for CASSLALEQYF.

The rearrangement links TRBV9 to TRBJ2-3; 10 bases are a match to TRBD2. Trimming took 2 bases from V and 2 from J; bases not matched to a gene: 2. CDR3 length: 15 residues. The V gene's germline CDR1 is SGDLS and CDR2 YYNGEE. The CDR3 DNA sequence: TGTGCCAGCAGCGTTAGCGGGGGGATCACAGATACGCAGTATTTT. Residues: CASSVSGGITDTQYF.

A remark on this clone: This specimen includes other DNA sequences encoding the same CDR3. This chain joins TRBV28 and TRBJ1-3; a weak D match, TRBD1 (5 bases). Per germline, CDR1 MDHEN and CDR2 SYDVKM. V dropped 3 bases and J dropped 1 base, with 10 bases sitting between them. The CDR3 is 15 residues long. This CDR3 reads CASSFQGGSGNTIYF. As DNA, the CDR3 is TGTGCCAGCAGTTTCCAGGGAGGGTCTGGAAACACCATATATTTT.

This clone appeared a few times. The chain links TRBV5-1 to TRBJ2-5; 12 bases fit TRBD2. The CDR3 has 16 residues. Germline V gene sequence: CDR1 SGHRS, CDR2 YFSETQ. The V segment lost 3 bases and the J segment 2 bases; nucleotides outside the gene matches: 5. The CDR3 DNA reads TGCGCCAGCAGCTGGAGACTAGCGGGGGATCAAGAGACCCAGTACTTC. Its protein is CASSWRLAGDQETQYF.